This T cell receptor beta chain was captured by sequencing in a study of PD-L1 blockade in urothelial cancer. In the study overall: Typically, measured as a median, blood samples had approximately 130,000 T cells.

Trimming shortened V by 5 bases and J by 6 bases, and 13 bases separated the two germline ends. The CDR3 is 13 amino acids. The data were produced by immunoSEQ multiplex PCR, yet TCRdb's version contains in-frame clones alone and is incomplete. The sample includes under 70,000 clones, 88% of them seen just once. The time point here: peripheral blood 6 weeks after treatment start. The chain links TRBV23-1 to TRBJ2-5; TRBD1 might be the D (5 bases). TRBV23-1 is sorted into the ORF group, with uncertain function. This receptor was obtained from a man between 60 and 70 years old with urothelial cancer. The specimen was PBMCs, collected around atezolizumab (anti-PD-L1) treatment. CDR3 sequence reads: CASSSSGMQTQYF. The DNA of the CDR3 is TGCGCCAGCAGTTCATCAGGGATGCAGACCCAGTACTTC.